This is a list of T cell receptor beta chains from one sample in a study of blood T cell repertoires in COVID-19. The protocol was immunoSEQ multiplex PCR, while the TCRdb copy is restricted to in-frame clones and leaves out a portion. The table shows about 200,000 clones, with about 80% occurring only once. The specimen sequenced was PBMCs or T cells enriched from blood (not recorded which). These receptors all come from a man aged 35 to 55 who had recovered from COVID-19. CDR3s include the opening cysteine and the closing phenylalanine or tryptophan. D genes are given only for firm matches. Only part of the rows carry a size: once, few, many, or a class if the clone is expanded.

>TRBJ1-2|-|-|15|TRBV9
TGTGCCAGCAGCGAACCTACTCAGGGGAACTATGGCTACACCTTC
CASSEPTQGNYGYTF
>TRBJ1-2|-|-|13|TRBV4-3
TGCGCCAGCAGCCAAGGATCCGGTCATGGCTACACCTTC
CASSQGSGHGYTF
>TRBJ2-1|few|-|14|TRBV19
TGTGCCAGTACCCTTAGGAGCTCCTACAATGAGCAGTTCTTC
CASTLRSSYNEQFF
>TRBJ2-1|-|TRBD2|15|TRBV7-2
TGTGCCAGCAGCTTAGTAGCGGGGGGGCAGGGTGAGCAGTTCTTC
CASSLVAGGQGEQFF
>TRBJ1-1|-|-|12|TRBV14
TGTGCCAGCAGCCAAGATCAGGGAGGAGCTTTCTTT
CASSQDQGGAFF
>TRBJ2-1|-|TRBD2|18|TRBV7-2
TGTGCCAGCAGCTTAGCGCTTTTCCCGGGACTAGCGGGAGGAGGGCAGTTCTTC
CASSLALFPGLAGGGQFF
>TRBJ2-7|-|-|12|TRBV11-2
TGTGCCAGCAGCTTAGAACTAAGCGAGCAGTACTTC
CASSLELSEQYF
>TRBJ1-4|-|-|16|TRBV5-5
TGTGCCAGCAGCTTTTCCCCGCAGGGTCGAAATGAAAAACTGTTTTTT
CASSFSPQGRNEKLFF
>TRBJ2-1|-|-|11|TRBV2
TGTGCAACCCACGCGCCTAATGAGCAGTTCTTC
CATHAPNEQFF
>TRBJ2-2|-|TRBD1|13|TRBV7-3
TGTGCCAGCAGGCGGACAGGGACCGGGGAGCTGTTTTTT
CASRRTGTGELFF
>TRBJ1-4|-|-|14|TRBV2
TGTGCCAGCAGTAAACAGGGAGGGGGTGAAAAACTGTTTTTT
CASSKQGGGEKLFF
>TRBJ2-2|few|-|16|TRBV3-1/TRBV3-2
TGTGCCAGCAGCCAAGTTGGAAGGGGCTACGTCCGGGAGCTGTTTTTT
CASSQVGRGYVRELFF
>TRBJ2-1|-|-|14|TRBV24-1
TGTGCCACCAGTACAGGGATTTCCTACAATGAGCAGTTCTTC
CATSTGISYNEQFF
>TRBJ2-4|-|-|12|TRBV19
TGTGCCAGTAGCCGACTCCAAAACATTCAGTACTTC
CASSRLQNIQYF
>TRBJ2-7|-|TRBD2|14|TRBV27
TGTGCCAGCAGGACTAGCGGGAGAGGCTACGAGCAGTACTTC
CASRTSGRGYEQYF
>TRBJ2-7|-|TRBD1|17|TRBV18
TGTGCCAGCTCATCCCCGGGACAGGGGGCGTCTAGTCACGAGCAGTACTTC
CASSSPGQGASSHEQYF
>TRBJ2-5|-|TRBD1|17|TRBV5-1
TGCGCCAGCAGCTTGGGGGGACAGGGGCGACAACAAGAGACCCAGTACTTC
CASSLGGQGRQQETQYF
>TRBJ1-2|many|-|14|TRBV15
TGTGCCACCAGCAGAGTCGCCACACCATGGGGCTACACCTTC
CATSRVATPWGYTF
>TRBJ2-3|-|TRBD2|16|TRBV7-2
TGTGCCAGCAGCTTAGATCCAGCGGGAGGGTCAGATACGCAGTATTTT
CASSLDPAGGSDTQYF
>TRBJ1-1|-|-|14|TRBV7-9
TGTGCCAGCAGCCCCACGCCCCGGGAACCTGAAGCTTTCTTT
CASSPTPREPEAFF
>TRBJ2-1|-|TRBD2|14|TRBV7-9
TGTGCCAGCAGCTTCCCGGGAGGAGGGAATGAGCAGTTCTTC
CASSFPGGGNEQFF
>TRBJ1-6|-|TRBD1|16|TRBV4-1
TGCGCCAGCAGCCAACCCTCTACAGGGGGGAGATCACCCCTCCACTTT
CASSQPSTGGRSPLHF
>TRBJ1-6|-|-|16|TRBV5-1
TGCGCCAGCAGCTTCGGGCAGGGACTATGGAATTCACCCCTCCACTTT
CASSFGQGLWNSPLHF
>TRBJ1-1|-|-|15|TRBV30
TGTGCCTGGAACAGGGCAGGGAGTTCGAACACTGAAGCTTTCTTT
CAWNRAGSSNTEAFF
>TRBJ1-1|-|-|13|TRBV2
TGTGCCAGCACTTCTGAAGGCGGAACTGAAGCTTTCTTT
CASTSEGGTEAFF
>TRBJ2-5|-|TRBD2|15|TRBV7-3
TGTGCCAGCAGCCCCTCGGGGGGGGCCCAAGAGACCCAGTACTTC
CASSPSGGAQETQYF
>TRBJ1-1|-|TRBD1|14|TRBV6-1
TGTGCCAGCAGTGAACGGGACAGGGGTACTGAAGCTTTCTTT
CASSERDRGTEAFF